Presented here are 3 T cell receptor beta chains from one specimen sequenced in a study of blood T cells in healthy people across ages. Primed by a sample-barcoded 5' primer and a J-beta primer mix, a second PCR proceeded for 7 to 11 cycles. A single record per CDR3 protein comes from TCRdb applying MiXCR to the 5' RACE reads. The table includes about 640,000 distinct CDR3 sequences, roughly three fifths detected once. The sequenced material came from blood. Source of these receptors: a man aged 60-69 years in good health.

This clonotype was picked up a small number of times. The rearrangement joins TRBV7-9 to TRBJ2-5, with 8 nucleotides matching TRBD2. Unmatched junction bases numbered 12, after V lost 5 bases and J lost 1 base. Germline V CDR1 and CDR2: SEHNR, FQNEAQ (reference sequence). This CDR3 has 17 amino acids. DNA for the CDR3: TGTGCCAGCAGCACACAACTACTAGCGGTATCCCAAGAGACCCAGTACTTC. This encodes CASSTQLLAVSQETQYF.

The chain links TRBV27 to TRBJ2-5; unclear D gene. Between the trimmed V and J ends, which lost 6 bases and 5 bases, there was a span of 19 bases. The CDR3 runs to 15 residues. Per the germline V gene, CDR1 is MNHEY and CDR2 is SMNVEV (reference sequence). CDR3: CASSPIPAWQETQYF. DNA of the CDR3: TGTGCCAGCAGCCCTATACCGGCCTGGCAGGAGACCCAGTACTTC.

This clonotype was counted a few times. At one end the junction does not follow the germline gene, possibly because of a read error. The CDR3 nucleotides are TGCAGCGTTGACCCTAGCGGGGCCGACAATGAGCGGTTCTTC. Amino acids: CSVDPSGADNERFF. The rearrangement uses TRBV29-1 and TRBJ2-1; 9 nucleotides match TRBD2. The CDR3 contains 14 residues. CDR1 is SQVTM and CDR2 is ANQGSEA in the germline V gene.